Listed here are 27 T cell receptor beta chains from one sample, sequenced in a study of T cells in Graves' hyperthyroidism and ophthalmopathy. Amplification of TCR beta CDR3 regions used RNA as the template. With the HTBI primer set, the TCR CDR3 went through a first round of RT-PCR. TCRdb processed the multiplex PCR reads anew with MiXCR; each CDR3 protein has one entry. Of about 640,000 distinct CDR3 sequences listed, around 21% were seen once; the top ten hold around a third. The specimen sequenced was blood. The receptors derive from a man aged 25-40 years with Graves' ophthalmopathy.

The sample holds many counts of this clonotype. This chain uses TRBV20-1 with TRBJ2-3; 10 bases match TRBD2. Trimming removed 2 bases from V and 3 bases from J; junction bases left unmatched: 17. CDR3 size: 19 residues. Per germline, CDR1 DFQATT and CDR2 SNEGSKA (reference sequence). Written as DNA, the CDR3 is TGCAGTGCTAGACCAGAGGCCACGACTAGCGGGTGGAGAACAGATACGCAGTATTTT. Protein: CSARPEATTSGWRTDTQYF.

V usage is TRBV20-1 and J usage is TRBJ1-6; TRBD1 agrees at 7 bases. Germline CDR1 and CDR2: DFQATT and SNEGSKA (reference sequence). Losses at the gene ends were 6 bases for V and 7 bases for J; bases not matched to a gene: 9. The CDR3 consists of 14 residues. CDR3 nucleotide sequence: TGCAGTGCCCGCCCCGGGACAGCAAATTCACCCCTCCACTTT. As protein: CSARPGTANSPLHF.

The V call is TRBV6-1, the J call TRBJ2-7; perhaps TRBD1 as D (6 bases). The V and J ends lost 5 bases and 3 bases respectively, with 20 bases between them. Looked up from germline, CDR1 is MNHNS and CDR2 is SASEGT. The CDR3 sequence is 16 residues long. The DNA for the CDR3 is TGTGCCAGCAGTAGCGCGATGGGGGTAGGGGGCTACGAGCAGTACTTC. This translates into CASSSAMGVGGYEQYF.

This clonotype was detected only a few times. The junction shows a germline mismatch at one end, possibly a read error. The gene calls are TRBV7-9 and TRBJ1-1, with D perhaps matching TRBD1 (5 bases). Germline lookup yields CDR1 SEHNR and CDR2 FQNEAQ (reference sequence). The CDR3 covers 14 residues. In nucleotides, the CDR3 is TGTGCCAGCAGCGGGGGTGGGGGGAACACTAAAGCTTTCTTT. It translates to CASSGGGGNTKAFF.

The chain couples TRBV10-3 to TRBJ2-7; 8 positions agree with TRBD1. This CDR3 spans 12 amino acids. Trimming took 9 bases from V and 3 from J; bases not matched to a gene: 4. Germline CDR1 is ENHRY and CDR2 is SYGVKD. The CDR3 nucleotides are TGTGCCATTACCGGGACAGGCTACGAGCAGTACTTC. The encoded protein is CAITGTGYEQYF.

This clonotype was observed a few times. The V gene is TRBV4-1, the J gene TRBJ1-4; TRBD1 might be the D (5 bases). CDR1 and CDR2 from the germline V gene are MGHRA and YSYEKL. Trimming cost V 6 bases and J 0 bases, with 14 bases left between them. The CDR3 has 16 residues. The CDR3 protein is CASSRSTVATNEKLFF. The CDR3 DNA sequence: TGCGCCAGCAGTCGATCGACAGTTGCAACTAATGAAAAACTGTTTTTT.

The sample holds many counts of this clonotype. The chain is built from TRBV2 and TRBJ2-1; 10 bases fit TRBD2. With 5 bases clipped from V and 9 bases from J, the junction kept 10 bases outside the gene matches. Germline loops: CDR1 SNHLY, CDR2 FYNNEI. CDR3 size: 15 residues. CDR3 DNA sequence: TGTGCCAGCAGTTCCAGCGGGAGGGCCTTCGGTGAGCAGTTCTTC. This encodes CASSSSGRAFGEQFF.

The table lists this clonotype with many counts. V and J are TRBV5-1 and TRBJ2-7; no reliable D call. Germline V CDR1 and CDR2: SGHRS, YFSETQ. V shed 0 bases and J shed 3 bases, with 10 bases lying between them. CDR3 length: 14 amino acids. The CDR3 region is CASSLALRDYEQYF. The CDR3 nucleotides read TGCGCCAGCAGCTTGGCCTTGAGAGACTACGAGCAGTACTTC.

The rearrangement joins TRBV7-2 to TRBJ2-3; D is unclear. Germline V gene sequence: CDR1 SGHTA, CDR2 FQGNSA. Trimming took off 5 bases at V and 5 bases at J, with 8 bases between the two ends. CDR3 length: 12 residues. The CDR3 loop reads CASSRNQDTQYF. CDR3 DNA: TGTGCCAGCAGCCGCAACCAAGATACGCAGTATTTT.

The genes are TRBV28 and TRBJ2-7; D not resolved. V shed 7 bases and J shed 2 bases, with 15 bases lying between them. This CDR3 has 14 residues. Germline V lookup: CDR1 MDHEN, CDR2 SYDVKM. The CDR3 sequence is CASTRTSRAYEQYF. CDR3 in DNA: TGTGCCAGCACACGGACCTCCCGCGCCTACGAGCAGTACTTC.

In its sample, this clonotype was seen many times. This chain links TRBV20-1 with TRBJ1-2; 11 bases match TRBD1. The V gene's germline CDR1 is DFQATT and CDR2 SNEGSKA (reference sequence). The CDR3 has 14 amino acids. V shed 6 bases, J shed 8 bases, and the junction held 11 bases outside the gene matches. The CDR3 loop is CSAGDRGGSIGYTF. The CDR3 DNA reads as TGCAGTGCGGGGGACAGGGGGGGATCTATCGGCTACACCTTC.

The chain employs TRBV30 and TRBJ1-5; weak D call: TRBD1 (5 bases). Germline values: CDR1 GTSNPN, CDR2 SVGIG (reference sequence). CDR3 length equals 13 residues. V lost 2 bases and J 5 bases, leaving 10 bases between the germline ends. CDR3 sequence (DNA): TGTGCCTGGAGTTCGGGGGTCGATCAGCCCCAGCATTTT. It specifies CAWSSGVDQPQHF.

This clonotype was seen more than once but under ten times. The chain has TRBV19 and TRBJ1-5; 8 nucleotides align to TRBD1. The V gene end was trimmed by 3 bases and the J gene end by 6 bases; junction bases not matched to a gene: 4. Germline CDR1 is LNHDA and CDR2 is SQIVND (reference sequence). This CDR3 region has 14 residues. CDR3 protein: CASSMGTGFQPQHF. The CDR3 nucleotides read TGTGCCAGTAGTATGGGGACAGGTTTTCAGCCCCAGCATTTT.

This clonotype was observed at least ten times. V usage is TRBV28 and J usage is TRBJ1-2; 9 bases are shared with TRBD1. V lost 5 bases to trimming and J lost 5 bases; unmatched junction nucleotides: 9. Germline CDR1 reads MDHEN; CDR2 reads SYDVKM. The CDR3 has 15 amino acids. In nucleotides, the CDR3 is TGTGCCAGCAGTCCGCCGGGACAGGGAGGTTATGGCTACACCTTC. It yields the protein CASSPPGQGGYGYTF.

The genes are TRBV27 and TRBJ1-6; TRBD1 might be the D (5 bases). Trimming stripped 4 bases from V and 9 bases from J, with 16 bases between. The CDR3 has 15 amino acids. CDR1 MNHEY and CDR2 SMNVEV come from the germline V gene (reference sequence). The CDR3 region has the DNA TGTGCCAGCAGTTCCGTCGAGGGGCTCGGTTCACCCCTCCACTTT. This gives the protein CASSSVEGLGSPLHF.

A few counts support this clonotype. The CDR3, as DNA: TGTGCCTGGAGTCCCCGCCCGAACACTGAAGCTTTCTTT. It encodes CAWSPRPNTEAFF. The gene calls are TRBV30 and TRBJ1-1; D gene unclear. The CDR3 has 13 amino acids. The germline V gene has CDR1 GTSNPN and CDR2 SVGIG (reference sequence). V lost 2 bases to trimming and J lost 1 base, with 8 bases between them.

This clonotype has ten or more counts. The CDR3 reads CASSFSGTSGNFPSYNEQFF. CDR3 coding DNA: TGCGCCAGCAGCTTTTCCGGGACTAGCGGGAATTTTCCCTCGTACAATGAGCAGTTCTTC. The chain joins TRBV5-1 to TRBJ2-1, with 13 bases matching TRBD2. CDR3 length: 20 amino acids. The V gene's germline CDR1 is SGHRS and CDR2 YFSETQ. After removal of 2 bases from V and 4 bases from J, the junction contained 15 bases not matched to a gene.

The CDR3 bases are TGTGCCAGCAGTCTGGGAGCGAGGTATGGCTACACCTTC. Residues: CASSLGARYGYTF. The chain couples TRBV28 to TRBJ1-2; D not resolved. V shed 5 bases and J shed 5 bases, with 12 bases lying between them. Germline loops: CDR1 MDHEN, CDR2 SYDVKM. The CDR3 extends over 13 amino acids.

This rearrangement joins TRBV6-2 or TRBV6-3 to TRBJ2-4; 7 positions match TRBD1. Per germline, CDR1 MNHEY and CDR2 SVGEGT. Germline trimming cut 5 bases from V and 7 bases from J; bases unmatched to any gene: 5. This CDR3 is 13 amino acids long. CDR3 residues: CASSDPGQNIQYF. The CDR3 region has the DNA TGTGCCAGCAGTGACCCGGGACAGAACATTCAGTACTTC.

This clonotype was recorded a few times. CDR3 DNA: TGTGCCAGCAGCCTATATAGCCGAAGCTCCTACGAGCAGTACTTC. Translating it yields CASSLYSRSSYEQYF. V and J are TRBV14 and TRBJ2-7, with unresolved D. Germline CDR1 is SGHDN and CDR2 is FVKESK. Trimming took 4 bases from V and 0 from J, leaving 13 bases between them. The CDR3 runs 15 residues.

Concerning this clonotype itself: This may come from a read error, since a much larger clone is one base off. This chain uses TRBV3-1 with TRBJ1-6; TRBD1 might be the D (6 bases). The CDR3 spans 16 residues. In germline, CDR1 is LGHDT, CDR2 YNNKEL (reference sequence). Trimming took off 8 bases at V and 9 bases at J, with 23 bases between the two ends. The CDR3 DNA is TGTGCCAGCGGCCCTTTCGGGGGCTCAATGGGTTCACCCCTCCACTTT. Its translation: CASGPFGGSMGSPLHF.

This clonotype was counted many times. The gene calls are TRBV6-1 and TRBJ2-7; 12 bases line up with TRBD2. This CDR3 has 15 amino acids. Germline lookup yields CDR1 MNHNS and CDR2 SASEGT. Trimming at V came to 3 bases and at J to 7 bases, leaving 7 bases not matched to a gene. CDR3 DNA: TGTGCCAGCAGTGAGACTAGCGGGAGAAGGTGGGAGCAGTACTTC. Protein sequence: CASSETSGRRWEQYF.

This clonotype came up many times. The V and J genes are TRBV28 and TRBJ2-5; D is unresolved. The CDR3 is 13 residues long. CDR1 is MDHEN, CDR2 SYDVKM, per germline. Trimming pared 5 bases from V and 3 bases from J, leaving 10 bases between. The CDR3 loop reads CASSLGVEETQYF. CDR3 coding DNA: TGTGCCAGCAGTCTAGGTGTCGAAGAGACCCAGTACTTC.

As for this clonotype: Since a much larger clone is just one base distant, this may be a read error. CDR3 sequence: CASSYVRSEQYF. In DNA, the CDR3 is TGTGCCAGCAGTTACGTCAGAAGCGAGCAGTACTTC. The chain employs TRBV6-2 or TRBV6-3 and TRBJ2-7; D not certain. Germline-derived CDR1 and CDR2 are MNHEY and SVGEGT. The CDR3 sequence is 12 residues long. Trimming shortened V by 2 bases and J by 6 bases, and 8 bases separated the two germline ends.

The V call is TRBV28, the J call TRBJ2-1; 8 bases map to TRBD1. CDR3 length equals 17 residues. The junction had 13 bases not matched to a gene; V was cut back by 6 bases and J by 3 bases. CDR1 and CDR2 from the germline V gene are MDHEN and SYDVKM. The CDR3 DNA is TGTGCCAGCAGCACGCCAACCGACAGGGGCGTCTACAATGAGCAGTTCTTC. Its protein is CASSTPTDRGVYNEQFF.

This clonotype appeared many times. The chain employs TRBV20-1 and TRBJ2-7, with 10 bases lining up with TRBD2. Looked up from germline, CDR1 is DFQATT and CDR2 is SNEGSKA (reference sequence). The CDR3 spans 14 residues. The CDR3 sequence: CRGAKSGRAYEQYF. In DNA, the CDR3 is TGCAGAGGAGCAAAAAGCGGGAGGGCCTACGAGCAGTACTTC.

This clonotype has more than one count but fewer than ten. The chain is built from TRBV5-1 and TRBJ2-1; D is undetermined. The CDR3 loop spans 13 amino acids. Germline V gene lookup returns CDR1 SGHRS and CDR2 YFSETQ. Trimming removed 0 bases from V and 8 bases from J, with 9 bases in between. The CDR3 region has the DNA TGCGCCAGCAGCTTGGTGGCTGTGGATGAGCAGTTCTTC. Its protein product is CASSLVAVDEQFF.